The 18 T cell receptor beta chains presented below share a single source sample, sequenced in a study of early T cells in non-severe SARS-CoV-2 infection. TCRdb ran MiXCR on the 5' RACE reads and lists one entry per CDR3 protein. The data contain some 97,000 distinct CDR3 sequences, 11% of them seen just once; the ten biggest clones take up roughly 5%. The starting material was whole blood, obtained at baseline. The receptors shown here come from an adult who was a healthcare worker with PCR-confirmed SARS-CoV-2 infection or an uninfected control (not recorded which).

There are a few counts of this clonotype. Given a much more abundant clone one base away, this may be a read error. This chain uses TRBV20-1 with TRBJ2-3; perhaps D is TRBD1 or TRBD2 (6 bases each). The germline CDR1 and CDR2 sequences are DFQATT and SNEGSKA (reference sequence). V was pared by 5 bases and J by 4 bases, with 13 bases between. This CDR3 has 13 residues. The CDR3 coding sequence is TGCAGTGCTGGGGGGCAACAGGCAGATACGCAGTATTTT. Amino acid sequence: CSAGGQQADTQYF.

This clonotype was seen a few times. V and J are TRBV7-2 and TRBJ2-1; 7 bases map to TRBD1. Trimming at V came to 4 bases and at J to 6 bases, leaving 6 bases not matched to a gene. CDR1 SGHTA and CDR2 FQGNSA come from the germline V gene. This CDR3 has 14 amino acids. The CDR3 region is CASSSRDRFNEQFF. CDR3 bases: TGTGCCAGCAGCTCCCGGGACAGATTCAATGAGCAGTTCTTC.

This clonotype was found many times. This chain connects TRBV10-3 to TRBJ2-7, with D tentatively TRBD2 (5 bases). The CDR3 length is 12 residues. V was cut by 7 bases and J by 0 bases, with 7 bases left in between. Germline CDR1 reads ENHRY; CDR2 reads SYGVKD. The CDR3 sequence: CAIKEDSYEQYF. CDR3 bases: TGTGCCATCAAGGAGGACTCCTACGAGCAGTACTTC.

This clonotype was recorded at least ten times. The V call is TRBV7-3, the J call TRBJ2-3, with D possibly being TRBD1 or TRBD2 (5 bases each). V gave up 5 bases and J gave up 2 bases, with 11 bases separating them. Germline V gives CDR1 SGHTA, CDR2 FQGTGA. This CDR3 region has 14 residues. The CDR3 region has the DNA TGTGCCAGCAGCGTGGGACCGGACACAGATACGCAGTATTTT. This encodes CASSVGPDTDTQYF.

This clonotype came up a few times. The chain couples TRBV20-1 to TRBJ2-3; no clear D gene. V was trimmed by 3 bases and J by 4 bases, leaving 8 bases between them. The CDR3 sequence is 12 residues long. CDR1 DFQATT and CDR2 SNEGSKA come from the germline V gene (reference sequence). CDR3 in DNA: TGCAGTGCTAGCGGGCAGGCAGATACGCAGTATTTT. Encoded protein: CSASGQADTQYF.

V is TRBV20-1 and J is TRBJ1-1, with 8 bases that match TRBD1. With V trimmed by 0 bases and J by 7 bases, 7 bases remained unmatched. This CDR3 region has 14 residues. Germline CDR1 DFQATT, CDR2 SNEGSKA (reference sequence). The chain's CDR3 is CSARETTGTGEAFF. CDR3 nucleotide sequence: TGCAGTGCTAGAGAGACAACCGGGACAGGTGAAGCTTTCTTT.

The chain links TRBV7-9 to TRBJ2-1, with 7 bases that match TRBD2. After removal of 1 base from V and 6 bases from J, the junction contained 6 bases not matched to a gene. The CDR3 contains 15 residues. Per germline, CDR1 SEHNR and CDR2 FQNEAQ (reference sequence). CDR3 coding DNA: TGTGCCAGCAGCTTAGTGGTGGGAGGGCCCAATGAGCAGTTCTTC. It codes for CASSLVVGGPNEQFF.

The chain carries TRBV5-1 and TRBJ2-7, with D unresolved. The CDR3 spans 13 residues. With 4 bases removed from V and 2 bases from J, the gap between germline ends came to 10 bases. Germline V gene sequence: CDR1 SGHRS, CDR2 YFSETQ. The CDR3 is CASSNPETYEQYF. The CDR3 region has the DNA TGCGCCAGCAGCAATCCCGAAACCTACGAGCAGTACTTC.

J is TRBJ1-3 and V is TRBV12-3 or TRBV12-4, with D uncertain. Trimming removed 6 bases at V and 6 bases at J, with 9 bases between. The CDR3 has 12 residues. CDR3 residues: CASSRVENTIYF. CDR3 DNA sequence: TGTGCCAGCAGCCGGGTGGAAAACACCATATATTTT.

This clonotype was recorded many times. V and J are TRBV21-1 and TRBJ1-2. TRBV21-1 is tagged as a pseudogene. The CDR3 is 15 residues long. DNA of the CDR3: TGTGCCAGCAGCAAGGAGGGCAGTCCGAGCTATGGCTACACCTTC. This translates into CASSKEGSPSYGYTF.

This clonotype has only a few counts. The genes are TRBV5-1 and TRBJ1-5; TRBD1 agrees at 9 bases. The trim removed 4 bases at V and 7 bases at J, leaving 6 bases unmatched. Germline V lookup: CDR1 SGHRS, CDR2 YFSETQ. The length of the CDR3 is 14 residues. CDR3 sequence (DNA): TGCGCCAGCAGCCCGGACAGGGGCGACCAGCCCCAGCATTTT. Translating it yields CASSPDRGDQPQHF.

The V gene is TRBV29-1, the J gene TRBJ2-7, with 14 bases identical to TRBD2. V was pared by 6 bases and J by 6 bases, with 4 bases of the junction left unmatched. This CDR3 spans 13 amino acids. CDR1 is SQVTM, CDR2 ANQGSEA, per germline. The CDR3 DNA sequence: TGCAGCGTGGGGACTAGCGGGAGTCGCGAGCAGTACTTC. Protein product: CSVGTSGSREQYF.

At least ten counts were recorded for this clonotype. J is TRBJ1-1 and V is TRBV27; D perhaps matches TRBD1 (5 bases). V lost 3 bases, J lost 1 base, and 6 bases lay in between. The CDR3 is 13 residues long. CDR1 is MNHEY, CDR2 SMNVEV, per germline (reference sequence). This CDR3 reads CASSLGENTEAFF. The CDR3 bases are TGTGCCAGCAGTTTGGGGGAGAACACTGAAGCTTTCTTT.

This clonotype appeared a few times. The chain uses TRBV19 and TRBJ2-6; a weak D match, TRBD1 (5 bases). V was trimmed by 4 bases and J by 2 bases, leaving 9 bases between them. The CDR3 is made up of 15 amino acids. Germline CDR1 and CDR2: LNHDA and SQIVND (reference sequence). The CDR3 bases are TGTGCCAGTAGTAGTTCAGGGACTGGGGCCAACGTCCTGACTTTC. It specifies CASSSSGTGANVLTF.

This chain links TRBV12-3 or TRBV12-4 with TRBJ2-7, with D hard to call. The CDR3 extends over 13 amino acids. V was trimmed by 7 bases and J by 6 bases, leaving 16 bases between them. Here the CDR3 reads CASTPGPFSEQYF. In DNA form, the CDR3 reads TGTGCCAGCACCCCTGGTCCTTTTTCCGAGCAGTACTTC.

This clonotype has at least ten counts. This chain uses TRBV7-9 with TRBJ2-1; maybe TRBD1 (6 bases). CDR3 length: 15 residues. The V gene's germline CDR1 is SEHNR and CDR2 FQNEAQ (reference sequence). The V gene lost 1 base and the J gene lost 5 bases, with 12 bases spanning the gap. The CDR3 DNA reads TGTGCCAGCAGCTTAGTTATAGGACAGCACAATGAGCAGTTCTTC. The encoded protein is CASSLVIGQHNEQFF.

This clonotype was seen a few times. The chain carries TRBV4-1 and TRBJ2-5, with D possibly being TRBD2 (6 bases). CDR3 length: 16 residues. Germline lookup yields CDR1 MGHRA and CDR2 YSYEKL. The V end was cut by 0 bases, the J end by 0 bases, with 11 bases between. CDR3 sequence (DNA): TGCGCCAGCAGCCAAGATCGGGCGGGGTACCAAGAGACCCAGTACTTC. Translated: CASSQDRAGYQETQYF.

The chain couples TRBV19 to TRBJ2-7; tentatively, D is TRBD2 (6 bases). V lost 2 bases, J lost 4 bases, and 15 bases lay in between. The germline V gene has CDR1 LNHDA and CDR2 SQIVND (reference sequence). This CDR3 region has 15 residues. CDR3 DNA sequence: TGTGCCAGTAGTATATCAAGCCTAGCGAGGTACGAGCAGTACTTC. Protein product: CASSISSLARYEQYF. The complete variable domain, with remaining parts taken from reference TRBV19 and TRBJ2-7, reads DGGITQSPKYLFRKEGQNVTLSCEQNLNHDAMYWYRQDPGQGLRLIYYSQIVNDFQKGDIAEGYSVSREKKESFPLTVTSAQKNPTAFYLCASSISSLARYEQYFGPGTRLTVT.